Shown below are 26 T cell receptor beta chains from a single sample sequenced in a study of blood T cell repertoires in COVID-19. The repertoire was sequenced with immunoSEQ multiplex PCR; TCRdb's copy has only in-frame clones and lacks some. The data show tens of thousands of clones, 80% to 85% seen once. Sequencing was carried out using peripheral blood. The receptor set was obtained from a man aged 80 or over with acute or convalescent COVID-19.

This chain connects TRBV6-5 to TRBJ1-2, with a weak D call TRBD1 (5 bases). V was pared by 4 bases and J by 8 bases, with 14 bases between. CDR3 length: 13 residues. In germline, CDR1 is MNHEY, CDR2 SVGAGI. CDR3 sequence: CASSWGGENGYTF. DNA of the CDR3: TGTGCCAGCAGTTGGGGCGGGGAGAACGGCTACACCTTC.

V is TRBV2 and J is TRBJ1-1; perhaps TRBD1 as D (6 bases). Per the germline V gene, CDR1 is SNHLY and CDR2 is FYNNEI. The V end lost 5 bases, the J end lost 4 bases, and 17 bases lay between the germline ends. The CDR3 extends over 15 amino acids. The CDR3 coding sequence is TGTGCCAGCAGTACACAGGGCCGCGCGGGCACTGAAGCTTTCTTT. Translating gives CASSTQGRAGTEAFF.

CDR3 region: CASSYRQGGGGEKLFF. Here the CDR3 DNA reads TGTGCCAGCAGTTACCGACAGGGGGGTGGCGGGGAAAAACTGTTTTTT. This rearrangement joins TRBV6-5 to TRBJ1-4, with 9 nucleotides matching TRBD1. Germline V gene data show CDR1 as MNHEY and CDR2 as SVGAGI. CDR3 length equals 16 residues. V lost 2 bases, J lost 8 bases, and 9 bases stayed unmatched.

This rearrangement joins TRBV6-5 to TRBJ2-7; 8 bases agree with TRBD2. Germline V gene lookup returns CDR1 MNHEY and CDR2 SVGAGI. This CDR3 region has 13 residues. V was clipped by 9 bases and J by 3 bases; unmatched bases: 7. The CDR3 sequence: CASSGTLLYEQYF. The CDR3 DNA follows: TGTGCCAGTAGCGGGACATTACTCTACGAGCAGTACTTC.

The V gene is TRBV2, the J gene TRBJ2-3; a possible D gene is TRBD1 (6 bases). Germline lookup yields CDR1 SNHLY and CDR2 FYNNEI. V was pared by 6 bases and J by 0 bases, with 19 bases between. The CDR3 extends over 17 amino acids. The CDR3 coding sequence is TGTGCCAGCAGCTTTACCCCGACAGGAATTAGCACAGATACGCAGTATTTT. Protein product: CASSFTPTGISTDTQYF.

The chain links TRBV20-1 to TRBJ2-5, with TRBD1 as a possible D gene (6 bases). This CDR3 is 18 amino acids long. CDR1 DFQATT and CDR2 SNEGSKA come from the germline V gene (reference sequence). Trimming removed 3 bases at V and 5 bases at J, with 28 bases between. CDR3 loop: CSASSRFFGGGLRETQYF. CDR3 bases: TGCAGTGCTAGTTCTCGTTTCTTTGGGGGCGGATTAAGGGAGACCCAGTACTTC.

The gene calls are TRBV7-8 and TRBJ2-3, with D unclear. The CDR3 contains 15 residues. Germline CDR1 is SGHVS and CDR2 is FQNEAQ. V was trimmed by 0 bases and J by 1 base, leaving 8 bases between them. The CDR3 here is CASSLANSGTDTQYF. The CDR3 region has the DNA TGTGCCAGCAGCTTAGCTAATTCGGGCACAGATACGCAGTATTTT. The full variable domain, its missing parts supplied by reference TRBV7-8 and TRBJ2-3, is GAGVSQSPRYKVAKRGQDVALRCDPISGHVSLFWYQQALGQGPEFLTYFQNEAQLDKSGLPSDRFFAERPEGSVSTLKIQRTQQEDSAVYLCASSLANSGTDTQYFGPGTRLTVL.

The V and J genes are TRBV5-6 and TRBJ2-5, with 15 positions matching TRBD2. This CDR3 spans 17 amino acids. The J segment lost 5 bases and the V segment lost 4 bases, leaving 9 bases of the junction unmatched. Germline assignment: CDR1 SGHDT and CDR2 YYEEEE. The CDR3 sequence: CASSGRTSGRAMETQYF. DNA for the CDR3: TGTGCCAGCAGCGGGAGGACTAGCGGGAGGGCGATGGAGACCCAGTACTTC.

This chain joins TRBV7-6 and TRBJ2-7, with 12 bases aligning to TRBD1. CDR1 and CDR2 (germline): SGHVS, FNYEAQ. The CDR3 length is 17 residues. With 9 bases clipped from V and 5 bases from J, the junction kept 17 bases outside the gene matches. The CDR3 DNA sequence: TGTGCCAGTATACGGGGAATCGGGACAGGGGGCGCCAACGAGCAGTACTTC. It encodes CASIRGIGTGGANEQYF. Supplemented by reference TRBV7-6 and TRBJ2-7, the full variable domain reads GAGVSQSPRYKVTKRGQDVALRCDPISGHVSLYWYRQALGQGPEFLTYFNYEAQQDKSGLPNDRFSAERPEGSISTLTIQRTEQRDSAMYRCASIRGIGTGGANEQYFGPGTRLTVT.

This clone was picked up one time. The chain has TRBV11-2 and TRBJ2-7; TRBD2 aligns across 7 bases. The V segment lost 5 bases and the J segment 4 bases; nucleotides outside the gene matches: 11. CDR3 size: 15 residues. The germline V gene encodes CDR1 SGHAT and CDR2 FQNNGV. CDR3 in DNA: TGTGCCAGCAGCCCGAAGACTAGCCATCCTTACGAGCAGTACTTC. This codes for CASSPKTSHPYEQYF.

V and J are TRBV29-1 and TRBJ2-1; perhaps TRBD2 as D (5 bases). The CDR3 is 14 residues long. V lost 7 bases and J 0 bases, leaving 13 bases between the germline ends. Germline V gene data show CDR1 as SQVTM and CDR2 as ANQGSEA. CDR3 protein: CSGEAAVSYNEQFF. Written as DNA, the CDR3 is TGCAGCGGGGAAGCGGCTGTCTCCTACAATGAGCAGTTCTTC.

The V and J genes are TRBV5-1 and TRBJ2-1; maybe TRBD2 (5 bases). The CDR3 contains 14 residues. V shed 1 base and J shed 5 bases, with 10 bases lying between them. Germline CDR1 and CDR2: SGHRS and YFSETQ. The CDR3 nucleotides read TGCGCCAGCAGCTTGTCCGGGATCAACAATGAGCAGTTCTTC. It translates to CASSLSGINNEQFF. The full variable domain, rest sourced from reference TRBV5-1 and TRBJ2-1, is KAGVTQTPRYLIKTRGQQVTLSCSPISGHRSVSWYQQTPGQGLQFLFEYFSETQRNKGNFPGRFSGRQFSNSRSEMNVSTLELGDSALYLCASSLSGINNEQFFGPGTRLTVL.

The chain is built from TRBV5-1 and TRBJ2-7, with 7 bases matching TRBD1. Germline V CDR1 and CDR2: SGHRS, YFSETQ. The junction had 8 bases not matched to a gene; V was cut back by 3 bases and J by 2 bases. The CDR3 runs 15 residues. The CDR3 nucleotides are TGCGCCAGCAGCTCACAGGGGCTTCGGGCCTACGAGCAGTACTTC. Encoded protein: CASSSQGLRAYEQYF.

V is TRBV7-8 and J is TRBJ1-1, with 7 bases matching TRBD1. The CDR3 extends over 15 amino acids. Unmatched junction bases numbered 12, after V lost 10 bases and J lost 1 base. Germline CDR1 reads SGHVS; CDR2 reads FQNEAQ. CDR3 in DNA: TGTGCCACCTCCGGGACAGCAACCGGGAACACTGAAGCTTTCTTT. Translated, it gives CATSGTATGNTEAFF. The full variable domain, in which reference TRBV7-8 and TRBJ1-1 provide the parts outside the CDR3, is GAGVSQSPRYKVAKRGQDVALRCDPISGHVSLFWYQQALGQGPEFLTYFQNEAQLDKSGLPSDRFFAERPEGSVSTLKIQRTQQEDSAVYLCATSGTATGNTEAFFGQGTRLTVV.

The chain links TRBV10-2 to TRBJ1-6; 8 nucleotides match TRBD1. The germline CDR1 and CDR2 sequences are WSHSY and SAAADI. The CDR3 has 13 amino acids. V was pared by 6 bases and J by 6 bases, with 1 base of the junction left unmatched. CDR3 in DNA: TGCGCCAGCAGGCAGGGGGCTAATTCACCCCTCCACTTT. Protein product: CASRQGANSPLHF.

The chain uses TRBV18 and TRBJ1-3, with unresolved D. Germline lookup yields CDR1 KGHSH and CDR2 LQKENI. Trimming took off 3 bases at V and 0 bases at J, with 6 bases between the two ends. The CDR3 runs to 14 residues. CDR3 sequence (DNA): TGTGCCAGCTCACCGAGCAACTCTGGAAACACCATATATTTT. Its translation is CASSPSNSGNTIYF.

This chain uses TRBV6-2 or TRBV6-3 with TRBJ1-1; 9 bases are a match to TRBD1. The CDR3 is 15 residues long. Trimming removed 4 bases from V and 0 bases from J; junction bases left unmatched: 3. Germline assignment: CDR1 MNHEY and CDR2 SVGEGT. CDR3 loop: CASSSGQGLNTEAFF. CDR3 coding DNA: TGTGCCAGCAGTTCGGGACAGGGCTTGAACACTGAAGCTTTCTTT.

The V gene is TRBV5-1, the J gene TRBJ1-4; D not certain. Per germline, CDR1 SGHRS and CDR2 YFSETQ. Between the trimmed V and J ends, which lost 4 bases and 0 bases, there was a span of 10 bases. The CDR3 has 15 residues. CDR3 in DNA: TGCGCCAGCAGCAGCGAACCAGCAACTAATGAAAAACTGTTTTTT. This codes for CASSSEPATNEKLFF.

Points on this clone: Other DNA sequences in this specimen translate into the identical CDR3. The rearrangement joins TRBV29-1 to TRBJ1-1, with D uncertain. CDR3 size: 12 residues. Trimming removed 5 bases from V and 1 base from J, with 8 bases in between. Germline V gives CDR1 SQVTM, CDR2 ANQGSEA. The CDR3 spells CSVRRGNTEAFF. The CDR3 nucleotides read TGCAGCGTTCGACGGGGGAACACTGAAGCTTTCTTT.

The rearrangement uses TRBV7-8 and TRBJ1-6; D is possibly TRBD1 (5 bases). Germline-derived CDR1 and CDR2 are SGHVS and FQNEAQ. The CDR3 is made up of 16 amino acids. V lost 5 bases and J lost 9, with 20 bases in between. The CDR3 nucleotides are TGTGCCAGCAGCGTTAGCGGTTCGGGAAGGGGTTCACCCCTCCACTTT. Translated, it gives CASSVSGSGRGSPLHF.

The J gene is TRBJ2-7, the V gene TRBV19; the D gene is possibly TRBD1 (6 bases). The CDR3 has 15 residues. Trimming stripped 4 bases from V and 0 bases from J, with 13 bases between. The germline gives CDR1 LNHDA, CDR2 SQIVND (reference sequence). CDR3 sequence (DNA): TGTGCCAGTAGTACCCCCGGGACACTCTCCTACGAGCAGTACTTC. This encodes CASSTPGTLSYEQYF.

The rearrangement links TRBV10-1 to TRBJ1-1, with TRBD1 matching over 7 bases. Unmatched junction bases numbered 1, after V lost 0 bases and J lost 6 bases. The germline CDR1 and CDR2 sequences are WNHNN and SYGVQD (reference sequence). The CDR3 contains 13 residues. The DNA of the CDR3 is TGCGCCAGCAGTGAGTCAGGGACAGCTGAAGCTTTCTTT. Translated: CASSESGTAEAFF.

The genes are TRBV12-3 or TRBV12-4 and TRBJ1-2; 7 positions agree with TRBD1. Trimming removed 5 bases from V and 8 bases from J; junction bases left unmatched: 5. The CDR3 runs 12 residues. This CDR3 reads CASSRHRGGYTF. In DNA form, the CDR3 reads TGTGCCAGCAGTCGTCACAGGGGCGGCTACACCTTC.

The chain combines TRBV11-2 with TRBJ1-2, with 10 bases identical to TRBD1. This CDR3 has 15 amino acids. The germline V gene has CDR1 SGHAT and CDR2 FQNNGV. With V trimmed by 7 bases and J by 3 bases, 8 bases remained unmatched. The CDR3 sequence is CASTRGDRGYYGYTF. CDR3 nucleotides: TGTGCCAGCACCCGGGGGGACAGGGGTTACTATGGCTACACCTTC.

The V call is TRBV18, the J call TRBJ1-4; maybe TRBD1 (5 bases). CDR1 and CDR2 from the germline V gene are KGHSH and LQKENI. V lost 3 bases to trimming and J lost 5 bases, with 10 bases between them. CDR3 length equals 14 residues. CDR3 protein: CASSPTVTNEKLFF. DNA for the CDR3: TGTGCCAGCTCACCGACAGTTACAAATGAAAAACTGTTTTTT.

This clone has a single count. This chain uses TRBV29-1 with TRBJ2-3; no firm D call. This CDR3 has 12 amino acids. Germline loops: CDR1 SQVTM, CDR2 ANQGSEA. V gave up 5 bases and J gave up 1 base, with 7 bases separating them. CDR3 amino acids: CSVNSGTDTQYF. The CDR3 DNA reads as TGCAGCGTTAACAGTGGCACAGATACGCAGTATTTT.